This T cell receptor beta chain was found in a study of OX40 agonist ivuxolimab in advanced cancers. The germline V gene encodes CDR1 SGHRS and CDR2 YFSETQ. This CDR3 contains 13 residues. V was cut by 0 bases and J by 0 bases, with 3 bases left in between. The protocol was immunoSEQ multiplex PCR, while the TCRdb copy is restricted to in-frame clones and leaves out a portion. Here the sample spans 80,000 or so clones, 85% to 95% being singletons. A single count supports this clone. The input for sequencing was CD4+ or CD8+ T cells sorted from blood, taken in a trial of the OX40 agonist ivuxolimab. The receptor was isolated from an adult with an advanced solid tumor such as melanoma, head and neck, liver or kidney cancer. The gene calls are TRBV5-1 and TRBJ2-5; no definite D call. In DNA form, the CDR3 reads TGCGCCAGCAGCTTGGGATACCAAGAGACCCAGTACTTC. Translating gives CASSLGYQETQYF.